This paragraph covers one T cell receptor (beta chain) sequence. Its target is not known. Data came from immunoSEQ multiplex PCR; TCRdb stores just in-frame clones and leaves some out. Of more than 60,000 clones listed, approximately 91% are singletons. The CDR3 has 15 amino acids. In germline, CDR1 is PRHDT, CDR2 FYEKMQ (reference sequence). V lost 3 bases to trimming and J lost 3 bases, with 14 bases between them. This sample is part of a study of Tregs in tolerant kidney transplant recipients. Findings and caveats of the study: In tolerant patients, donor-specific Tregs outgrew total Tregs, suggesting antigen-driven expansion. Nucleotide sequences could not be compared across some patients' samples due to primer changes.

Sample: CD4+ T cells from blood, taken before the transplant. This receptor was obtained from a human donor who received a combined kidney and bone marrow transplant. The chain links TRBV13 to TRBJ1-1; a weak D match, TRBD1 (5 bases). CDR3 residues: CASSFLDGGDTEAFF. CDR3 DNA sequence: TGTGCCAGCAGCTTCTTAGACGGAGGGGACACTGAAGCTTTCTTT.